Listed below are T cell receptor beta chains from one sample, sequenced in a study of sequential checkpoint blockade in melanoma. Assay: immunoSEQ multiplex PCR; the TCRdb copy retains only in-frame clones and omits some. The data show fewer than 40,000 clones, 70% to 90% seen once. The source material was CD8+ T cells sorted from blood (inferred from file names), sampled from a patient given nivolumab and ipilimumab in sequence. The source of these receptors is a human donor with melanoma. Each CDR3 is given with its conserved first and last residue. A D gene is named only where the DNA matches it firmly. Not every row has a clone size; where given, it reads once, few, many or a size class.

d_call clone_size j_call v_call cdr3_aa cdr3_nt
NA NA TRBJ2-7 TRBV10-3 CAILDRRGEQYF TGTGCCATCCTTGACCGCCGCGGGGAGCAGTACTTC
NA NA TRBJ2-1 TRBV5-6 CASSQSSSYNEQFF TGTGCCAGCAGCCAAAGCTCTTCCTACAATGAGCAGTTCTTC
TRBD1 NA TRBJ1-2 TRBV27 CASQGDYGYTF TGTGCCAGCCAGGGGGACTATGGCTACACCTTC
TRBD1 NA TRBJ2-7 TRBV27 CASSLMKGAEQYF TGTGCCAGCAGTTTAATGAAGGGGGCCGAGCAGTACTTC
NA NA TRBJ2-1 TRBV5-1 CASSLGNEQFF TGCGCCAGCAGCCTCGGCAATGAGCAGTTCTTC
TRBD1 NA TRBJ1-6 TRBV15 CATSRDKDRGRMGSYNSPLHF TGTGCCACCAGCAGAGATAAGGACAGGGGGCGCATGGGGTCCTATAATTCACCCCTCCACTTT
NA NA TRBJ1-5 TRBV10-2 CASGQYYQPQHF TGCGCCAGCGGGCAGTATTATCAGCCCCAGCATTTT
NA NA TRBJ2-7 TRBV28 CASSPARGARSYEQYF TGTGCCAGCAGTCCGGCTCGAGGAGCTAGGTCCTACGAGCAGTACTTC
TRBD1 NA TRBJ1-2 TRBV6-1 CASRADREFSGYTF TGTGCCAGCAGGGCGGACAGGGAGTTCTCTGGCTACACCTTC
NA few TRBJ1-1 TRBV11-2 CASSLVQAPIEAFF TGTGCCAGCAGCTTAGTACAGGCCCCCATTGAAGCTTTCTTT
NA NA TRBJ1-4 TRBV9 CASSGSGATNEKLFF TGTGCCAGCAGCGGGAGTGGTGCAACTAATGAAAAACTGTTTTTT
TRBD1 NA TRBJ1-3 TRBV4-3 CASSQATGPGNTIYF TGCGCCAGCAGCCAGGCGACAGGGCCTGGAAACACCATATATTTT
TRBD1 NA TRBJ2-7 TRBV19 CASSRQGDPYEQYF TGTGCCAGTAGTCGACAGGGTGACCCCTACGAGCAGTACTTC
NA NA TRBJ1-5 TRBV6-6 CASSYTDTLNQPQHF TGTGCCAGCAGTTACACGGACACACTCAATCAGCCCCAGCATTTT
TRBD1 once TRBJ1-5 TRBV4-3 CASSQDRGLGQPQHF TGCGCCAGCAGCCAGGACAGGGGGCTTGGGCAGCCCCAGCATTTT